The 17 T cell receptor beta chains below were found in one sample sequenced in a study of blood T cell repertoires in COVID-19. Sequencing used immunoSEQ multiplex PCR; TCRdb keeps in-frame clones, though not all of them. The sample records under 250,000 clones, approximately 88% being singletons. The sequenced sample consisted of peripheral blood. The receptors derive from a man aged 35 to 55 with acute or convalescent COVID-19.

This rearrangement joins TRBV7-9 to TRBJ1-5, with 7 nucleotides matching TRBD1. Trimming removed 7 bases from V and 7 bases from J; junction bases left unmatched: 13. From germline, CDR1 is SEHNR and CDR2 FQNEAQ (reference sequence). The CDR3 runs to 15 residues. In DNA form, the CDR3 reads TGTGCCAGCACCGAAATCCGACAGGGTGACCAGCCCCAGCATTTT. It translates to CASTEIRQGDQPQHF.

The chain couples TRBV18 to TRBJ1-1; 8 nucleotides agree with TRBD1. The CDR3 loop spans 17 amino acids. Germline trimming cut 1 base from V and 6 bases from J; bases unmatched to any gene: 13. Germline lookup yields CDR1 KGHSH and CDR2 LQKENI. The CDR3 DNA sequence: TGTGCCAGCTCACCACTTTTAGGACAGGGCCGTGTCGCTGAAGCTTTCTTT. Its protein product is CASSPLLGQGRVAEAFF.

The chain employs TRBV5-1 and TRBJ2-5, with 7 positions matching TRBD1. The V gene end was trimmed by 2 bases and the J gene end by 4 bases; junction bases not matched to a gene: 17. This CDR3 has 18 amino acids. Germline assignment: CDR1 SGHRS and CDR2 YFSETQ. The CDR3: CASSFTSTGTEKRETQYF. The CDR3 coding sequence is TGCGCCAGCAGCTTTACCTCTACCGGGACAGAAAAGCGAGAGACCCAGTACTTC.

This clone came up once. The chain is built from TRBV18 and TRBJ1-4; D might be TRBD1 (5 bases). V was cut by 3 bases and J by 2 bases, with 13 bases left in between. The germline CDR1 and CDR2 sequences are KGHSH and LQKENI. The CDR3 totals 16 residues. The CDR3 loop is CASSPRQPGTNEKLFF. In DNA form, the CDR3 reads TGTGCCAGCTCACCCCGACAGCCCGGGACTAATGAAAAACTGTTTTTT.

The chain couples TRBV11-2 to TRBJ2-7; 9 nucleotides line up with TRBD2. The CDR3 is 15 amino acids. The V segment lost 5 bases and the J segment 3 bases; nucleotides outside the gene matches: 8. CDR1 SGHAT and CDR2 FQNNGV come from the germline V gene. CDR3 in amino acids: CASSPLAGDYYEQYF. CDR3 in DNA: TGTGCCAGCAGCCCTTTAGCGGGAGACTACTACGAGCAGTACTTC.

V usage is TRBV29-1 and J usage is TRBJ2-3, with D possibly TRBD2 on 5 matching bases. V was trimmed by 3 bases and J by 1 base, leaving 11 bases between them. The CDR3 runs 14 residues. CDR1 SQVTM and CDR2 ANQGSEA come from the germline V gene. The CDR3 DNA follows: TGCAGCGTTGAGGGAGCTTCTCGCACAGATACGCAGTATTTT. Translation gives CSVEGASRTDTQYF.

This sequence joins TRBV27 and TRBJ2-7; D not resolved. V lost 7 bases and J lost 2, with 15 bases in between. CDR1 is MNHEY, CDR2 SMNVEV, per germline (reference sequence). The CDR3 has 14 residues. CDR3 bases: TGTGCCAGCAACAGAGATGGATCGACCTACGAGCAGTACTTC. Its protein is CASNRDGSTYEQYF.

J is TRBJ2-1 and V is TRBV19; tentative D call: TRBD2 (5 bases). Between the trimmed V and J ends, which lost 7 bases and 2 bases, there was a span of 15 bases. The CDR3 has 15 amino acids. Looked up from germline, CDR1 is LNHDA and CDR2 is SQIVND (reference sequence). CDR3 sequence: CASKGGRATYNEQFF. The CDR3 DNA sequence: TGTGCCAGTAAGGGTGGGCGGGCTACCTACAATGAGCAGTTCTTC.

The rearrangement uses TRBV10-3 and TRBJ2-3, with 8 bases fitting TRBD2. Germline CDR1 ENHRY, CDR2 SYGVKD. There are 15 residues in the CDR3. With 0 bases clipped from V and 2 bases from J, the junction kept 1 base outside the gene matches. In nucleotides, the CDR3 is TGTGCCATCAGTGAGTCTAGCGGGAACACAGATACGCAGTATTTT. Amino acid sequence: CAISESSGNTDTQYF.

Only a few counts were recorded for this clone. The chain uses TRBV29-1 and TRBJ1-1; weak D call: TRBD1 (5 bases). This CDR3 contains 13 residues. CDR1 and CDR2 from the germline V gene are SQVTM and ANQGSEA. V was trimmed by 4 bases and J by 5 bases, leaving 14 bases between them. CDR3 bases: TGCAGCGTTGTGGCAGGGATGTGGACTGAAGCTTTCTTT. As protein: CSVVAGMWTEAFF.

V is TRBV4-1 and J is TRBJ2-1, with TRBD2 matching over 8 bases. The CDR3 runs 14 residues. Trimming cost V 10 bases and J 1 base; bases outside gene matches: 6. The germline gives CDR1 MGHRA, CDR2 YSYEKL. The CDR3 bases are TGCGCCACGGCAACTAGCGGATCCTACAATGAGCAGTTCTTC. Translated, it gives CATATSGSYNEQFF.

V and J are TRBV6-4 and TRBJ2-1, with 8 bases aligning to TRBD2. The CDR3 length is 13 residues. V shed 5 bases, J shed 9 bases, and the junction held 6 bases outside the gene matches. The germline V gene encodes CDR1 MRHNA and CDR2 SNTAGT. CDR3 residues: CASSLERETEQFF. As DNA, the CDR3 is TGTGCCAGCAGTCTTGAGCGGGAGACTGAGCAGTTCTTC.

This clone turned up a few times. The gene calls are TRBV7-2 and TRBJ2-4; D is unresolved. CDR1 is SGHTA and CDR2 is FQGNSA in the germline V gene. The CDR3 runs to 16 residues. V was shortened by 2 bases and J by 1 base, with 12 bases between the two germline ends. Here the CDR3 DNA reads TGTGCCAGCAGCTTACCCACTACTATGGCCAAAAACATTCAGTACTTC. This encodes CASSLPTTMAKNIQYF.

The chain joins TRBV9 to TRBJ2-3, with D uncertain. The V and J ends lost 4 bases and 1 base respectively, with 16 bases between them. The germline V gene encodes CDR1 SGDLS and CDR2 YYNGEE. The CDR3 loop spans 16 amino acids. The CDR3 DNA reads as TGTGCCAGCAGCTCCCAAACTACATTGGGCACAGATACGCAGTATTTT. Translated: CASSSQTTLGTDTQYF. Variable domain in full (rest from reference TRBV9 and TRBJ2-3): DSGVTQTPKHLITATGQRVTLRCSPRSGDLSVYWYQQSLDQGLQFLIQYYNGEERAKGNILERFSAQQFPDLHSELNLSSLELGDSALYFCASSSQTTLGTDTQYFGPGTRLTVL.

V gene TRBV5-5 combines with J gene TRBJ2-1; 9 nucleotides match TRBD2. The CDR3 is 17 amino acids. CDR1 SGHKS and CDR2 YYEKEE come from the germline V gene (reference sequence). With 4 bases clipped from V and 3 bases from J, the junction kept 11 bases outside the gene matches. CDR3 nucleotide sequence: TGTGCCAGCAGCCGGTCCCGGGCGGGAGGGTACTACAATGAGCAGTTCTTC. It is translated as CASSRSRAGGYYNEQFF.

This clone has only one observation. V usage is TRBV10-3 and J usage is TRBJ1-6; D unresolved. This CDR3 is 14 amino acids long. With 0 bases removed from V and 8 bases from J, the gap between germline ends came to 8 bases. CDR1 is ENHRY, CDR2 SYGVKD, per germline. The CDR3: CAISESRSDSPLHF. CDR3 DNA: TGTGCCATCAGTGAGTCGAGGTCCGATTCACCCCTCCACTTT.

The V call is TRBV5-1, the J call TRBJ2-2; 7 nucleotides align to TRBD2. With 3 bases clipped from V and 4 bases from J, the junction kept 9 bases outside the gene matches. The CDR3 runs to 16 residues. The germline V gene has CDR1 SGHRS and CDR2 YFSETQ. The CDR3 DNA is TGCGCCAGCAGCTACCTAGCGGAGGCGGGCACCGGGGAGCTGTTTTTT. Translation: CASSYLAEAGTGELFF.